These 23 T cell receptor beta chains share one sample of origin, sequenced in a study of T-cell reconstitution after alpha-beta-depleted transplantation in children. Preparation of the TCRbeta library used unique molecular identifiers. Via MiXCR, TCRdb re-called the PCR reads, giving one row per CDR3 protein. The sample shows 250,000 to 350,000 distinct CDR3 sequences, more than 20% of them seen only once. The sequencing used PBMCs, mostly from graft donor cells, collected 180 days after TCRalphabeta/CD19-depleted stem cell transplant. The receptors were gathered from a male patient under 18 who had a stem cell transplant for acute lymphoblastic leukemia, so the T cells may come from the graft donor.

The CDR3 nucleotides are TGTGCCAGCAGCCAAGTCTTGATGGGGCCGTTCTCTGGGGCCAACGTCCTGACTTTC. Amino acid sequence: CASSQVLMGPFSGANVLTF. J is TRBJ2-6 and V is TRBV3-1; D is possibly TRBD1 (5 bases). This CDR3 region has 19 residues. The V end lost 1 base, the J end lost 0 bases, and 16 bases lay between the germline ends. CDR1 is LGHDT, CDR2 YNNKEL, per germline (reference sequence).

The rearrangement joins TRBV27 to TRBJ2-7; tentatively, D is TRBD1 or TRBD2 (5 bases each). V lost 5 bases and J lost 1, with 15 bases in between. The CDR3 contains 15 residues. In germline, CDR1 is MNHEY, CDR2 SMNVEV (reference sequence). DNA for the CDR3: TGTGCCAGCAGTACCCGGGGCAGGTCTTCCTACGAGCAGTACTTC. The encoded protein is CASSTRGRSSYEQYF.

The rearrangement joins TRBV12-3 or TRBV12-4 to TRBJ2-1; tentative D call: TRBD2 (6 bases). The CDR3 covers 14 residues. The ends were cut back, 6 bases at V and 0 bases at J, with 9 bases in the middle. Here the CDR3 reads CASRRGSSYNEQFF. CDR3 sequence (DNA): TGTGCCAGCAGGCGGGGTAGCTCCTACAATGAGCAGTTCTTC.

The V and J genes are TRBV19 and TRBJ2-1, with 15 bases identical to TRBD2. The CDR3 has 14 amino acids. J gave up 8 bases and V 10 bases, and 6 bases lay outside the gene matches. Looked up from germline, CDR1 is LNHDA and CDR2 is SQIVND (reference sequence). CDR3 in DNA: TGTGCCACCAGGGGGACTAGCGGGAGGTATGAGCAGTTCTTC. This codes for CATRGTSGRYEQFF.

This clonotype was recorded many times. The V gene is TRBV20-1, the J gene TRBJ2-3; 8 bases align to TRBD1. The CDR3 is 14 residues long. Germline V gene data show CDR1 as DFQATT and CDR2 as SNEGSKA (reference sequence). The V segment lost 6 bases and the J segment 0 bases; nucleotides outside the gene matches: 5. The CDR3 protein is CSAPHRGSTDTQYF. In DNA form, the CDR3 reads TGCAGTGCACCGCACAGGGGGAGCACAGATACGCAGTATTTT.

The chain is built from TRBV6-1 and TRBJ2-6; no definite D call. The germline V gene has CDR1 MNHNS and CDR2 SASEGT. The CDR3 totals 15 residues. V lost 5 bases and J lost 0, with 8 bases in between. The CDR3 nucleotides read TGTGCCAGCAGTCCATATCCCTCTGGGGCCAACGTCCTGACTTTC. This gives the protein CASSPYPSGANVLTF.

This clonotype was observed a handful of times. This chain uses TRBV4-1 with TRBJ1-2; perhaps TRBD1 as D (5 bases). The CDR3 runs 16 residues. V lost 4 bases, J lost 2 bases, and 17 bases lay in between. Germline V gives CDR1 MGHRA, CDR2 YSYEKL. The DNA of the CDR3 is TGCGCCAGCAGCCTAGTCCAGGGAGCCTTCAACTATGGCTACACCTTC. This translates into CASSLVQGAFNYGYTF.

The V call is TRBV7-7, the J call TRBJ2-5; TRBD1 matches 7 bases. The junction had 7 bases not matched to a gene; V was cut back by 1 base and J by 5 bases. This CDR3 has 15 amino acids. From germline, CDR1 is SSHAT and CDR2 FNYEAQ (reference sequence). CDR3 DNA: TGTGCCAGCAGCTTAGGCAGGGGGTCCTCCGAGACCCAGTACTTC. Translation gives CASSLGRGSSETQYF.

V is TRBV7-9 and J is TRBJ2-3; 8 bases are a match to TRBD2. The germline CDR1 and CDR2 sequences are SEHNR and FQNEAQ (reference sequence). The V and J ends lost 3 bases and 4 bases, in that order; junction bases with no gene match: 9. The CDR3 contains 16 residues. CDR3 loop: CASSFSGRGAADTQYF. Written as DNA, the CDR3 is TGTGCCAGCAGCTTTTCCGGGAGGGGGGCCGCAGATACGCAGTATTTT.

The V gene is TRBV6-1, the J gene TRBJ2-2; no clear D. Germline loops: CDR1 MNHNS, CDR2 SASEGT. V lost 8 bases to trimming and J lost 2 bases, with 9 bases between them. This CDR3 has 13 residues. The CDR3 nucleotides are TGTGCCAGCGGAAATGTTAACACCGGGGAGCTGTTTTTT. The encoded protein is CASGNVNTGELFF.

The chain has TRBV18 and TRBJ1-6; a possible D gene is TRBD1 (5 bases). The V end was cut by 2 bases, the J end by 10 bases, with 12 bases between. Germline CDR1 reads KGHSH; CDR2 reads LQKENI. This CDR3 spans 14 amino acids. The CDR3 nucleotides are TGTGCCAGCTCACCATTCCGGGGGGACTCACCCCTCCACTTT. Its protein product is CASSPFRGDSPLHF.

This clonotype was observed once. Here the CDR3 reads CASGPWTSVSTDTQYF. The CDR3 DNA sequence: TGTGCCAGTGGCCCCTGGACTAGCGTGTCAACAGATACGCAGTATTTT. This chain connects TRBV19 to TRBJ2-3; 9 positions agree with TRBD2. Germline V gene lookup returns CDR1 LNHDA and CDR2 SQIVND (reference sequence). The CDR3 spans 16 residues. Unmatched junction bases numbered 12, after V lost 8 bases and J lost 3 bases. The variable domain in full, completed from reference TRBV19 and TRBJ2-3, reads DGGITQSPKYLFRKEGQNVTLSCEQNLNHDAMYWYRQDPGQGLRLIYYSQIVNDFQKGDIAEGYSVSREKKESFPLTVTSAQKNPTAFYLCASGPWTSVSTDTQYFGPGTRLTVL.

This chain joins TRBV20-1 and TRBJ2-4; the D is unclear. Germline V gives CDR1 DFQATT, CDR2 SNEGSKA (reference sequence). CDR3 size: 10 residues. Trimming left V 5 bases short and J 8 bases short, with 7 bases between. CDR3 sequence: CSALVDIQYF. The CDR3 nucleotides are TGCAGTGCTCTTGTAGACATTCAGTACTTC.

V usage is TRBV4-2 and J usage is TRBJ2-2, with 13 bases lining up with TRBD2. The CDR3 has 23 residues. Trimming at V came to 2 bases and at J to 2 bases, leaving 20 bases not matched to a gene. Germline-derived CDR1 and CDR2 are LGHNA and YNFKEQ. CDR3 protein: CASSQSLVPLAGGPKSNTGELFF. The CDR3 DNA is TGTGCCAGCAGCCAATCCCTAGTGCCACTAGCGGGAGGGCCGAAATCTAACACCGGGGAGCTGTTTTTT.

V and J are TRBV12-3 or TRBV12-4 and TRBJ2-7; 11 bases map to TRBD2. The CDR3 contains 14 residues. Trimming removed 3 bases from V and 4 bases from J; junction bases left unmatched: 2. CDR3 loop: CASSFASGRYEQYF. The CDR3 DNA follows: TGTGCCAGCAGTTTCGCTAGCGGGAGGTACGAGCAGTACTTC.

The V gene is TRBV20-1, the J gene TRBJ2-7; 9 nucleotides agree with TRBD2. V dropped 4 bases and J dropped 2; count of bases not matched to a gene: 3. This CDR3 is 13 amino acids long. CDR1 is DFQATT and CDR2 is SNEGSKA in the germline V gene (reference sequence). In nucleotides, the CDR3 is TGCAGTGCTACCGGGACTAGCCCCTACGAGCAGTACTTC. Translating gives CSATGTSPYEQYF.

This clonotype appeared a few times. V gene TRBV27 combines with J gene TRBJ2-7; TRBD2 matches at 13 bases. CDR3 length: 16 amino acids. The V gene's germline CDR1 is MNHEY and CDR2 SMNVEV (reference sequence). The V and J ends lost 3 bases and 6 bases, in that order; junction bases with no gene match: 8. The CDR3 here is CASSFGLAGDQREQYF. CDR3 coding DNA: TGTGCCAGCAGTTTTGGACTAGCGGGAGACCAACGCGAGCAGTACTTC.

The chain has TRBV4-1 and TRBJ1-3, with D uncertain. The germline CDR1 and CDR2 sequences are MGHRA and YSYEKL. V lost 1 base to trimming and J lost 4 bases, with 14 bases between them. The CDR3 is made up of 16 amino acids. The CDR3 here is CASSQVFAFRGNTIYF. CDR3 coding DNA: TGCGCCAGCAGCCAAGTCTTCGCCTTTCGGGGAAACACCATATATTTT.

The J gene is TRBJ2-1, the V gene TRBV5-1, with TRBD2 matching over 7 bases. Germline V gene sequence: CDR1 SGHRS, CDR2 YFSETQ. The junction had 8 bases not matched to a gene; V was cut back by 2 bases and J by 6 bases. CDR3 length equals 15 residues. The CDR3: CASSLWAGESNEQFF. The CDR3 nucleotides are TGCGCCAGCAGCTTATGGGCGGGAGAAAGCAATGAGCAGTTCTTC.

The CDR3 spells CASSFHPGTSGYNEQFF. The CDR3 DNA is TGTGCCAGCAGCTTCCACCCCGGGACTAGCGGATACAATGAGCAGTTCTTC. The rearrangement links TRBV7-8 to TRBJ2-1, with 11 positions matching TRBD2. V lost 3 bases and J lost 4; bases outside the gene matches: 8. The germline V gene encodes CDR1 SGHVS and CDR2 FQNEAQ. The CDR3 has 17 residues. The whole variable domain, remainder taken from reference TRBV7-8 and TRBJ2-1, is GAGVSQSPRYKVAKRGQDVALRCDPISGHVSLFWYQQALGQGPEFLTYFQNEAQLDKSGLPSDRFFAERPEGSVSTLKIQRTQQEDSAVYLCASSFHPGTSGYNEQFFGPGTRLTVL.

The chain has TRBV29-1 and TRBJ1-6; TRBD1 agrees at 9 bases. The germline V gene encodes CDR1 SQVTM and CDR2 ANQGSEA. The CDR3 is 14 amino acids. V lost 4 bases and J lost 5; bases outside the gene matches: 3. Here the CDR3 DNA reads TGCAGCGTTGGCCGGGACAGGGATAATTCACCCCTCCACTTT. Translation: CSVGRDRDNSPLHF.

This clonotype was observed a handful of times. The chain carries TRBV7-9 and TRBJ1-2; D may be TRBD1 (6 bases). Trimming pared 5 bases from V and 3 bases from J, leaving 22 bases between. The germline V gene encodes CDR1 SEHNR and CDR2 FQNEAQ (reference sequence). The CDR3 consists of 17 residues. In nucleotides, the CDR3 is TGTGCCAGCAGCCGTCTTCGGACGCCCTCAGGGGACTATGGCTACACCTTC. The encoded protein is CASSRLRTPSGDYGYTF.

V gene TRBV7-9 combines with J gene TRBJ2-1; D might be TRBD2 (7 bases). The germline V gene has CDR1 SEHNR and CDR2 FQNEAQ (reference sequence). The V gene lost 5 bases and the J gene lost 9 bases, with 20 bases spanning the gap. The CDR3 consists of 15 residues. The CDR3 here is CASSPWGGLVSEQFF. DNA for the CDR3: TGTGCCAGCAGCCCGTGGGGGGGCCTTGTGAGTGAGCAGTTCTTC.